These T cell receptor beta chains were read from a single sample in a study of beta chain features in type 1 diabetes. Sequencing was performed with immunoSEQ multiplex PCR; in TCRdb, only in-frame clones are kept and a portion is missing. The sample shows about 350,000 clones, 15% to 20% of them seen only once. Sequencing input: naive CD4+ T cells from blood. The source is a woman aged 18-29 years in good health. The CDR3 runs from the conserved cysteine through the conserved F or W. D genes are given only for firm matches. Size is stated for part of the rows, as once, few or many counts, or as a class when the clone is expanded.

V	size	D	J	CDR3	DNA
TRBV7-2	.	TRBD2	TRBJ2-5	CASTFSSSGGETQYF	TGTGCCAGCACCTTTAGCTCTAGCGGGGGAGAGACCCAGTACTTC
TRBV20-1	few	.	TRBJ1-1	CSALQIEAFF	TGCAGTGCCCTACAGATTGAAGCTTTCTTT
TRBV6-1	.	.	TRBJ2-3	CASRDRGGADTQYF	TGTGCCAGCAGAGACAGAGGGGGGGCGGATACGCAGTATTTT
TRBV30	.	.	TRBJ2-5	CAWGEQTQYF	TGTGCCTGGGGAGAGCAGACCCAGTACTTC
TRBV6-5	.	.	TRBJ1-5	CASSYSHSNQPQHF	TGTGCCAGCAGTTACAGCCATAGCAATCAGCCCCAGCATTTT
TRBV10-3	.	.	TRBJ1-2	CAISDQSNGYTF	TGTGCCATCAGTGATCAGTCGAATGGCTACACCTTC
TRBV11-3	.	TRBD2	TRBJ2-5	CASSSSGEHQETQYF	TGTGCCAGCAGCTCTAGCGGCGAACATCAAGAGACCCAGTACTTC
TRBV5-6	few	TRBD1	TRBJ1-5	CASSLAQGAVWQPQHF	TGTGCCAGCAGCTTGGCACAGGGGGCAGTTTGGCAGCCCCAGCATTTT
TRBV27	.	TRBD1	TRBJ2-2	CASSSQGPGTGELFF	TGTGCCAGCAGTTCACAGGGGCCCGGCACCGGGGAGCTGTTTTTT
TRBV7-3	.	.	TRBJ1-2	CASSSQGIPDSYGYTF	TGTGCCAGCAGTTCCCAAGGGATACCCGACAGCTATGGCTACACCTTC
TRBV2	.	.	TRBJ2-7	CASSEINYEQYF	TGTGCCAGCAGTGAAATAAATTACGAGCAGTACTTC
TRBV5-1	.	TRBD2	TRBJ2-7	CASSLDAAGGPSEQYF	TGCGCCAGCAGCTTAGACGCAGCGGGAGGGCCAAGCGAGCAGTACTTC
TRBV5-1	.	.	TRBJ1-2	CASSFGQSYGYTF	TGCGCCAGCAGCTTTGGACAGTCCTATGGCTACACCTTC
TRBV30	few	TRBD1	TRBJ1-1	CAWTNDRGITEAFF	TGTGCCTGGACCAACGACAGGGGAATTACTGAAGCTTTCTTT
TRBV4-1	few	TRBD1	TRBJ1-2	CASSQGQGANYGYTF	TGCGCCAGCAGCCAAGGGCAGGGGGCTAACTATGGCTACACCTTC
TRBV29-1	few	TRBD2	TRBJ2-7	CSVSGLAGRGSYEQYF	TGCAGCGTTTCGGGACTAGCGGGACGTGGCTCCTACGAGCAGTACTTC
TRBV11-2	few	TRBD2	TRBJ2-1	CASSSQSSGGGQFF	TGTGCCAGCAGCTCCCAGAGTTCCGGGGGGGGGCAGTTCTTC